This TCR beta chain was retrieved from a study of neoadjuvant anti-PD-1 for oral cavity cancer. Germline trimming cut 7 bases from V and 3 bases from J; bases unmatched to any gene: 5. Germline CDR1 is MNHEY and CDR2 is SVGAGI. The CDR3 runs 13 residues. The time point: after neoadjuvant nivolumab, at surgical resection. There are a few counts of this clone. Assay: immunoSEQ multiplex PCR; the TCRdb copy retains only in-frame clones and omits some. The data contain tens of thousands of clones, about 85% of them singletons. The source of this sequence is a person aged 40 to 85 with oral cavity squamous cell carcinoma. The rearrangement joins TRBV6-5 to TRBJ2-7; 8 bases line up with TRBD2. This specimen consisted of PBMCs, obtained after nivolumab (anti-PD-1) treatment. CDR3 amino acids: CASTSGGSYEQYF. In DNA, the CDR3 is TGTGCCAGCACCTCGGGGGGGAGCTACGAGCAGTACTTC.